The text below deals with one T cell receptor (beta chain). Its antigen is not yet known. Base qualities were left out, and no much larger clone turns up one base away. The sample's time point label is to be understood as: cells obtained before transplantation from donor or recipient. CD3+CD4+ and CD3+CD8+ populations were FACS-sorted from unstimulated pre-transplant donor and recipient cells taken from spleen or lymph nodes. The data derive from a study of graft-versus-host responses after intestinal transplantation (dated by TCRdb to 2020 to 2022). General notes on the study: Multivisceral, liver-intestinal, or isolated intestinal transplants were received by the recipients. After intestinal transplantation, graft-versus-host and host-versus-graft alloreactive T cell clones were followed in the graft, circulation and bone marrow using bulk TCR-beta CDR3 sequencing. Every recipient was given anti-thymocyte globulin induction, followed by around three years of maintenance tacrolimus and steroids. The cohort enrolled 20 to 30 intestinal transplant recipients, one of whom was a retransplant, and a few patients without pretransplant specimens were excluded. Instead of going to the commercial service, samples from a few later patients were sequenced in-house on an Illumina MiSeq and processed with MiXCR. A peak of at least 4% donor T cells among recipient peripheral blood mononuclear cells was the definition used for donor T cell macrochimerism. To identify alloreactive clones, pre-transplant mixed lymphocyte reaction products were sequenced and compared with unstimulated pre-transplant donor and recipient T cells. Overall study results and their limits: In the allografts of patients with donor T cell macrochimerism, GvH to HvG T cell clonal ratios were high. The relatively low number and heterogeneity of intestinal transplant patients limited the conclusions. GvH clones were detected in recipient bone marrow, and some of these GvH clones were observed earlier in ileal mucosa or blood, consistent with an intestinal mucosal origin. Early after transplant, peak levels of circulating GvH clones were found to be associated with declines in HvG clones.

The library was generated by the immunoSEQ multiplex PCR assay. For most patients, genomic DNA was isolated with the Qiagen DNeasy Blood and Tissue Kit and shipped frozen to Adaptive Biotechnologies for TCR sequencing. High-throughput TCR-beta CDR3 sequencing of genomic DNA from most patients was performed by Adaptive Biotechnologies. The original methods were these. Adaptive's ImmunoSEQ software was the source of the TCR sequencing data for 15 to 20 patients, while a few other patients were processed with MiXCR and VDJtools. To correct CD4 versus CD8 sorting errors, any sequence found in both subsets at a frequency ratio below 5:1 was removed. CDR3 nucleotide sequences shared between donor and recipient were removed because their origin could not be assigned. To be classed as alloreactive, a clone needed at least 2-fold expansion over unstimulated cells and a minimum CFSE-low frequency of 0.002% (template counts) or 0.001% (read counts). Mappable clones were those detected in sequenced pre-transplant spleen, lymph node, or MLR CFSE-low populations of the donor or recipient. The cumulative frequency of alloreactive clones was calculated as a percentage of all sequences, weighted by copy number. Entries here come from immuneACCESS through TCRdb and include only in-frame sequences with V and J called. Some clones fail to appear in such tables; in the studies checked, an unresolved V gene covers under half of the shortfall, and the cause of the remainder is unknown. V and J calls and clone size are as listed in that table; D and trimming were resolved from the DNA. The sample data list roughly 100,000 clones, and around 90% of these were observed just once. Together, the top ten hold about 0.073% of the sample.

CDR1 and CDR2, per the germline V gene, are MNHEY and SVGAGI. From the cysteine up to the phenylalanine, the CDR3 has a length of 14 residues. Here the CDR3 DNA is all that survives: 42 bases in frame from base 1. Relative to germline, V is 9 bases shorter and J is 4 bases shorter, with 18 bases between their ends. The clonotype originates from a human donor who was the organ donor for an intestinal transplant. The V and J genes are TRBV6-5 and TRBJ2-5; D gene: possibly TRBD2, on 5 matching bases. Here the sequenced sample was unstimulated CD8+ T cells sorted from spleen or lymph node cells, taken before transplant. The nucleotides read TGTGCCAGTATCCGAGGGTATAGAAGAGAGACCCAGTACTTC. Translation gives CASIRGYRRETQYF.